A selection of T cell receptor beta chains follows, all from one sample in a study of blood T cell repertoires in COVID-19. The table came from immunoSEQ multiplex PCR; TCRdb's copy has only in-frame clones and leaves some out. The repertoire holds 300,000 to 450,000 clones, 75% to 90% seen once, with roughly 1% in the top ten. The specimen sequenced was PBMCs or T cells enriched from blood (not recorded which). These receptors were obtained from a man aged 18 to 30 who had recovered from COVID-19. Each CDR3 is given with its conserved first and last residue. Fields, in order: CDR3 protein, CDR3 DNA, V gene, J gene, D gene, clone size, CDR3 length. A D gene is named only where the DNA matches it firmly. Clone size is not always given. Where it is, it says once, few, many or a class for expanded clones.

cdr3_aa: CASSEQTNTEAFF; cdr3_nt: TGTGCCAGCTCAGAGCAAACGAACACTGAAGCTTTCTTT; v_call: TRBV18; j_call: TRBJ1-1; d_call: -; clone_size: -; cdr3_length: 13
cdr3_aa: CASSREYGETQYF; cdr3_nt: TGTGCCAGCAGTCGGGAGTATGGAGAGACCCAGTACTTC; v_call: TRBV12-3/TRBV12-4; j_call: TRBJ2-5; d_call: -; clone_size: -; cdr3_length: 13
cdr3_aa: CASSQSDTQYF; cdr3_nt: TGTGCCAGCAGCCAATCAGATACGCAGTATTTT; v_call: TRBV7-9; j_call: TRBJ2-3; d_call: -; clone_size: few; cdr3_length: 11
cdr3_aa: CASSMVLRETQYF; cdr3_nt: TGTGCCAGTAGTATGGTGCTGAGAGAGACCCAGTACTTC; v_call: TRBV19; j_call: TRBJ2-5; d_call: -; clone_size: -; cdr3_length: 13
cdr3_aa: CASSVRQGSTGELFF; cdr3_nt: TGTGCCAGCAGCGTGAGACAGGGATCCACCGGGGAGCTGTTTTTT; v_call: TRBV16; j_call: TRBJ2-2; d_call: TRBD1; clone_size: -; cdr3_length: 15
cdr3_aa: CASSMDREGQETQYF; cdr3_nt: TGTGCCAGTAGTATGGATCGGGAGGGCCAAGAGACCCAGTACTTC; v_call: TRBV19; j_call: TRBJ2-5; d_call: TRBD2; clone_size: -; cdr3_length: 15
cdr3_aa: CATRQGNGLTEAFF; cdr3_nt: TGTGCCACACGACAGGGGAATGGTCTCACTGAAGCTTTCTTT; v_call: TRBV25-1; j_call: TRBJ1-1; d_call: TRBD1; clone_size: once; cdr3_length: 14
cdr3_aa: CASSLAWDRVTDTQYF; cdr3_nt: TGTGCCAGCAGCTTAGCTTGGGACAGGGTCACAGATACGCAGTATTTT; v_call: TRBV13; j_call: TRBJ2-3; d_call: TRBD1; clone_size: -; cdr3_length: 16
cdr3_aa: CASSSLRQLAGGEQFF; cdr3_nt: TGTGCCAGCAGCTCTCTACGGCAACTAGCGGGTGGCGAGCAGTTCTTC; v_call: TRBV11-2; j_call: TRBJ2-1; d_call: TRBD2; clone_size: few; cdr3_length: 16
cdr3_aa: CASSRGYQWDTGNTIYF; cdr3_nt: TGCGCCAGCAGCCGGGGCTACCAGTGGGACACGGGAAACACCATATATTTT; v_call: TRBV4-1; j_call: TRBJ1-3; d_call: -; clone_size: many; cdr3_length: 17
cdr3_aa: CASSLGQANYGYTF; cdr3_nt: TGCGCCAGCAGCTTGGGACAGGCTAACTATGGCTACACCTTC; v_call: TRBV5-1; j_call: TRBJ1-2; d_call: -; clone_size: -; cdr3_length: 14
cdr3_aa: CASRPLGGYRGAFF; cdr3_nt: TGTGCCAGCAGGCCTCTGGGGGGATATCGCGGAGCTTTCTTT; v_call: TRBV7-2; j_call: TRBJ1-1; d_call: -; clone_size: -; cdr3_length: 14
cdr3_aa: CASSLGQGSYNEQFF; cdr3_nt: TGTGCCAGCTCACTGGGACAGGGGTCCTACAATGAGCAGTTCTTC; v_call: TRBV18; j_call: TRBJ2-1; d_call: TRBD1; clone_size: -; cdr3_length: 15
cdr3_aa: CASSGVTGSFEAFF; cdr3_nt: TGCGCCAGCAGCGGCGTGACAGGGAGCTTTGAAGCTTTCTTT; v_call: TRBV5-1; j_call: TRBJ1-1; d_call: TRBD1; clone_size: -; cdr3_length: 14
cdr3_aa: CATSGYRDTKTYEQYF; cdr3_nt: TGTGCCACCAGCGGTTACCGGGACACCAAGACCTACGAGCAGTACTTC; v_call: TRBV15; j_call: TRBJ2-7; d_call: -; clone_size: once; cdr3_length: 16
cdr3_aa: CASRLRQGTTDTQYF; cdr3_nt: TGCGCCAGCAGGCTACGACAGGGGACCACAGATACGCAGTATTTT; v_call: TRBV10-2; j_call: TRBJ2-3; d_call: TRBD1; clone_size: -; cdr3_length: 15
cdr3_aa: CASSPQVPAGAGDTEAFF; cdr3_nt: TGTGCCAGCTCACCCCAAGTACCTGCAGGGGCAGGGGACACTGAAGCTTTCTTT; v_call: TRBV18; j_call: TRBJ1-1; d_call: -; clone_size: -; cdr3_length: 18
cdr3_aa: CASSLSPRFRSPLHF; cdr3_nt: TGTGCCAGCAGCTTATCCCCCAGGTTTCGCTCACCCCTCCACTTT; v_call: TRBV7-3; j_call: TRBJ1-6; d_call: -; clone_size: -; cdr3_length: 15
cdr3_aa: CASSPPLGRGGYNEQFF; cdr3_nt: TGTGCCAGCAGCCCCCCCTTGGGGCGGGGGGGCTACAATGAGCAGTTCTTC; v_call: TRBV3-1/TRBV3-2; j_call: TRBJ2-1; d_call: TRBD2; clone_size: -; cdr3_length: 17
cdr3_aa: CAISAEGDRVKYQPQHF; cdr3_nt: TGTGCCATCAGTGCCGAGGGTGACAGGGTGAAATATCAGCCCCAGCATTTT; v_call: TRBV10-3; j_call: TRBJ1-5; d_call: TRBD1; clone_size: -; cdr3_length: 17
cdr3_aa: CASSHTNRGGNQPQHF; cdr3_nt: TGTGCCAGCAGCCATACGAACAGGGGTGGCAATCAGCCCCAGCATTTT; v_call: TRBV7-9; j_call: TRBJ1-5; d_call: TRBD1; clone_size: -; cdr3_length: 16
cdr3_aa: CASSERPGTGSYGYTF; cdr3_nt: TGCGCCAGCAGTGAGCGCCCAGGGACAGGGTCATATGGCTACACCTTC; v_call: TRBV10-2; j_call: TRBJ1-2; d_call: TRBD1; clone_size: -; cdr3_length: 16
cdr3_aa: CASTLAVGIYGYTF; cdr3_nt: TGTGCCAGCACCCTAGCCGTAGGTATCTATGGCTACACCTTC; v_call: TRBV5-6; j_call: TRBJ1-2; d_call: -; clone_size: -; cdr3_length: 14
cdr3_aa: CASIGLYNSPLHF; cdr3_nt: TGTGCCAGCATTGGACTTTATAATTCACCCCTCCACTTT; v_call: TRBV2; j_call: TRBJ1-6; d_call: -; clone_size: -; cdr3_length: 13
cdr3_aa: CASRGDSSTYNEQFF; cdr3_nt: TGTGCCAGCAGAGGGGACTCGTCAACCTACAATGAGCAGTTCTTC; v_call: TRBV2; j_call: TRBJ2-1; d_call: -; clone_size: -; cdr3_length: 15
cdr3_aa: CATTLGQNTGELFF; cdr3_nt: TGTGCCACCACGCTCGGACAAAACACCGGGGAGCTGTTTTTT; v_call: TRBV28; j_call: TRBJ2-2; d_call: -; clone_size: -; cdr3_length: 14
cdr3_aa: CASSLAPTANYGYTF; cdr3_nt: TGTGCCAGCAGCTTAGCGCCCACAGCTAACTATGGCTACACCTTC; v_call: TRBV11-2; j_call: TRBJ1-2; d_call: -; clone_size: -; cdr3_length: 15
cdr3_aa: CATSDFGGSNEQFF; cdr3_nt: TGTGCCACCAGTGATTTCGGCGGAAGCAATGAGCAGTTCTTC; v_call: TRBV24-1; j_call: TRBJ2-1; d_call: -; clone_size: once; cdr3_length: 14
cdr3_aa: CAIRRTLDSSYEQYF; cdr3_nt: TGTGCCATCAGACGCACTCTGGACAGTAGCTACGAGCAGTACTTC; v_call: TRBV10-3; j_call: TRBJ2-7; d_call: -; clone_size: -; cdr3_length: 15
cdr3_aa: CSVELNRGPEAFF; cdr3_nt: TGCAGCGTTGAGTTAAACAGGGGTCCTGAAGCTTTCTTT; v_call: TRBV29-1; j_call: TRBJ1-1; d_call: TRBD1; clone_size: -; cdr3_length: 13
cdr3_aa: CASKAGEGGTEAFF; cdr3_nt: TGTGCCAGCAAGGCAGGGGAGGGCGGCACTGAAGCTTTCTTT; v_call: TRBV9; j_call: TRBJ1-1; d_call: -; clone_size: -; cdr3_length: 14
cdr3_aa: CASRTGTGYMQPQHF; cdr3_nt: TGTGCCAGTAGAACCGGGACAGGGTATATGCAGCCCCAGCATTTT; v_call: TRBV19; j_call: TRBJ1-5; d_call: TRBD1; clone_size: once; cdr3_length: 15
cdr3_aa: CASSEGGETQYF; cdr3_nt: TGCGCCAGCAGTGAAGGGGGCGAGACCCAGTACTTC; v_call: TRBV10-1; j_call: TRBJ2-5; d_call: TRBD1; clone_size: -; cdr3_length: 12
cdr3_aa: CASSLASERAQYF; cdr3_nt: TGTGCCAGCAGCTTAGCAAGTGAGCGGGCCCAGTACTTC; v_call: TRBV7-9; j_call: TRBJ2-5; d_call: -; clone_size: -; cdr3_length: 13
cdr3_aa: CASTGVYEQYF; cdr3_nt: TGTGCCAGCACCGGAGTTTACGAGCAGTACTTC; v_call: TRBV6-5; j_call: TRBJ2-7; d_call: -; clone_size: -; cdr3_length: 11
cdr3_aa: CASSLSGQGRDEQFF; cdr3_nt: TGCGCCAGCAGCTTGTCGGGACAGGGTAGGGATGAGCAGTTCTTC; v_call: TRBV5-1; j_call: TRBJ2-1; d_call: TRBD1; clone_size: once; cdr3_length: 15
cdr3_aa: CASSSTSLEVRNYGYTF; cdr3_nt: TGTGCCAGCTCATCGACGTCCTTGGAGGTCCGGAACTATGGCTACACCTTC; v_call: TRBV18; j_call: TRBJ1-2; d_call: -; clone_size: -; cdr3_length: 17
cdr3_aa: CASSPNLGTSGRNEQFF; cdr3_nt: TGTGCCAGCAGCCCCAACTTAGGGACTAGCGGGAGAAATGAGCAGTTCTTC; v_call: TRBV3-1/TRBV3-2; j_call: TRBJ2-1; d_call: TRBD2; clone_size: -; cdr3_length: 17
cdr3_aa: CASSPTLGQGGNEQFF; cdr3_nt: TGTGCCAGCTCACCGACCCTTGGACAGGGAGGAAATGAGCAGTTCTTC; v_call: TRBV18; j_call: TRBJ2-1; d_call: TRBD1; clone_size: -; cdr3_length: 16
cdr3_aa: CASSLQGAAGELFF; cdr3_nt: TGTGCCAGCAGCTTACAGGGGGCGGCCGGGGAGCTGTTTTTT; v_call: TRBV6-5; j_call: TRBJ2-2; d_call: TRBD1; clone_size: -; cdr3_length: 14
cdr3_aa: CASSQDSGTPYEQYF; cdr3_nt: TGCGCCAGCAGCCAGGATAGCGGAACCCCCTACGAGCAGTACTTC; v_call: TRBV4-3; j_call: TRBJ2-7; d_call: -; clone_size: -; cdr3_length: 15
cdr3_aa: CASSPQGRANEKLFF; cdr3_nt: TGTGCCAGCAGCCCCCAGGGGAGGGCTAATGAAAAACTGTTTTTT; v_call: TRBV7-9; j_call: TRBJ1-4; d_call: -; clone_size: -; cdr3_length: 15
cdr3_aa: CASKRTSGIYEQYF; cdr3_nt: TGTGCCAGCAAGAGGACTAGCGGGATTTATGAGCAGTACTTC; v_call: TRBV27; j_call: TRBJ2-7; d_call: TRBD2; clone_size: -; cdr3_length: 14
cdr3_aa: CASSMAGTGYEQYF; cdr3_nt: TGTGCCAGTAGTATGGCCGGGACAGGGTACGAGCAGTACTTC; v_call: TRBV19; j_call: TRBJ2-7; d_call: TRBD1; clone_size: -; cdr3_length: 14
cdr3_aa: CASRNRDSPLHF; cdr3_nt: TGTGCCAGCCGTAACAGGGATTCACCCCTCCACTTT; v_call: TRBV5-4; j_call: TRBJ1-6; d_call: -; clone_size: -; cdr3_length: 12
cdr3_aa: CASSLERGLSGGYTF; cdr3_nt: TGCGCCAGCAGCTTGGAAAGGGGATTATCGGGTGGCTACACCTTC; v_call: TRBV5-1; j_call: TRBJ1-2; d_call: -; clone_size: -; cdr3_length: 15
cdr3_aa: CASSFRTGTANEKLFF; cdr3_nt: TGTGCCAGCAGCTTCAGAACTGGGACAGCTAATGAAAAACTGTTTTTT; v_call: TRBV7-2; j_call: TRBJ1-4; d_call: TRBD1; clone_size: -; cdr3_length: 16
cdr3_aa: CASSFLLTSGTDTQYF; cdr3_nt: TGTGCCAGCAGCTTCCTTCTCACTAGCGGCACAGATACGCAGTATTTT; v_call: TRBV7-2; j_call: TRBJ2-3; d_call: TRBD2; clone_size: -; cdr3_length: 16
cdr3_aa: CASSLNSGESSYEQYF; cdr3_nt: TGTGCCAGCAGCTTAAATAGCGGGGAAAGCTCCTACGAGCAGTACTTC; v_call: TRBV7-9; j_call: TRBJ2-7; d_call: TRBD2; clone_size: -; cdr3_length: 16
cdr3_aa: CATTGGNTEAFF; cdr3_nt: TGTGCCACCACCGGGGGGAACACTGAAGCTTTCTTT; v_call: TRBV24-1; j_call: TRBJ1-1; d_call: -; clone_size: many; cdr3_length: 12
cdr3_aa: CASSYGQGTYEQYF; cdr3_nt: TGCGCCAGCAGCTACGGACAGGGTACCTACGAGCAGTACTTC; v_call: TRBV5-1; j_call: TRBJ2-7; d_call: TRBD1; clone_size: -; cdr3_length: 14
cdr3_aa: CASSQVGTGATEAFF; cdr3_nt: TGTGCCAGCAGCCAAGTTGGGACAGGGGCCACTGAAGCTTTCTTT; v_call: TRBV4-2; j_call: TRBJ1-1; d_call: TRBD1; clone_size: -; cdr3_length: 15
cdr3_aa: CSASRGGKAFF; cdr3_nt: TGCAGTGCTAGCCGGGGAGGGAAAGCTTTCTTT; v_call: TRBV20-1; j_call: TRBJ1-1; d_call: -; clone_size: -; cdr3_length: 11
cdr3_aa: CASSMETGHHNYGYTF; cdr3_nt: TGTGCCAGTAGTATGGAAACGGGACACCATAACTATGGCTACACCTTC; v_call: TRBV19; j_call: TRBJ1-2; d_call: -; clone_size: -; cdr3_length: 16
cdr3_aa: CAVSRGNGYTF; cdr3_nt: TGTGCTGTAAGCCGGGGGAACGGCTACACCTTC; v_call: TRBV6-5; j_call: TRBJ1-2; d_call: -; clone_size: -; cdr3_length: 11